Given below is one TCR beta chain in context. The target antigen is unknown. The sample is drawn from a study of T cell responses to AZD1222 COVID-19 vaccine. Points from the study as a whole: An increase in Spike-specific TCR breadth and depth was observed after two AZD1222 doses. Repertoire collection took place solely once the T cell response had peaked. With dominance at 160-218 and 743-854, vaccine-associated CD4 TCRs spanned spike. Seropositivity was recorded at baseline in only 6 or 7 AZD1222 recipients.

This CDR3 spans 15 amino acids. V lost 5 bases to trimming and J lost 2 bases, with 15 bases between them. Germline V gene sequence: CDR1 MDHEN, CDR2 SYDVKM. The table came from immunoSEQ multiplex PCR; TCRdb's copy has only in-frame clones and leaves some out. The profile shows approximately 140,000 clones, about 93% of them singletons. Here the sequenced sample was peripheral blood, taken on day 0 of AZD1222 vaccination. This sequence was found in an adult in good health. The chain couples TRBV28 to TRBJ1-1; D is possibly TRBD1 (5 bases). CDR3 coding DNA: TGTGCCAGCAGTGACCGGGACGGAGATAACACTGAAGCTTTCTTT. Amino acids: CASSDRDGDNTEAFF.